This TCR beta chain was recovered during a study of T cells in Graves' hyperthyroidism and ophthalmopathy (dated by TCRdb to between 2017 and 2020). Looking at the study overall: Peripheral blood samples were taken at the time of initial diagnosis, prior to any treatment. Thyroid tissue and blood T-cell repertoires from six Graves' hyperthyroidism patients were also compared in the study. The roughly 100 discovery patients were randomly split 7:3 into training and test sets. Following sampling, methimazole starting at 30 mg daily was given to hyperthyroidism patients, and high-dose intravenous methylprednisolone was given to ophthalmopathy patients. According to the paper, TCR Vbeta CDR3 sequencing was carried out on some 140 peripheral blood samples, which came from fewer than 50 ophthalmopathy, approximately 72 hyperthyroidism and about 17 progressor patients. TCR V-J signatures able to tell the groups apart were searched for in a discovery cohort of 100 patients, of whom roughly 42 had Graves' ophthalmopathy and roughly 59 had stable Graves' hyperthyroidism. An independent validation cohort of 18 to 20 hyperthyroidism patients and over 15 patients who later progressed to ophthalmopathy tested prospective prediction of ophthalmopathy. General conclusions and limits of the study: Most expanded thyroid clonotypes (frequency above 0.001) were also detected in blood, a finding suggesting that blood repertoires may reflect thyroid immune responses. Sample size was not statistically predetermined, and investigators were not blinded to group allocation. In validation, progression to ophthalmopathy was predicted by the model with about 70% sensitivity and 72.22% specificity, a median of roughly 6 months before onset. A model built on a 13 V-J signature distinguished ophthalmopathy from stable hyperthyroidism, reaching approximately 89% sensitivity and about 81% specificity in cross-validation and 80%/75% in testing.

The CDR3, from cysteine to phenylalanine, totals 11 residues. Only the CDR3 region is kept as DNA, spanning 33 bases read in frame from base 1. For CDR1 and CDR2, the germline V gene (reference sequence) lists DFQATT and SNEGSKA. A distance of 11 bases separates the germline ends of V and J, which lose 6 bases and 6 bases respectively. TCR beta CDR3 regions were amplified from RNA transcripts. A first-round RT-PCR of the TCR CDR3 used the HTBI primer set with the Qiagen OneStep RT-PCR kit. The libraries were constructed in a second round of multiplex PCR and then size-selected and purified. Libraries were sequenced paired-end with 100 bp reads on an Illumina HiSeq2000. The source study handled its data this way. SOAPnuke was used to process the raw data, throwing out any read that contained adapters or uncalled bases, had a mean Phred below 15, or lacked an exact constant-primer or identifier match. COPE v1.2.5 was used to merge the high-quality paired reads, and each unique nucleotide sequence was defined as a clonotype. MiTCR v1.1 was used to align the clonotypes against IMGT TRBV, TRBD and TRBJ reference segments. The analysis included only V-J combinations with a frequency above 0.0001, which together covered approximately 99% of the repertoires. A TCS score was defined as the ratio of F50 (clonal expansion) to E x V (chaos), with BLOSUM62-based TCRdist applied between CDR3 peptides within each V-J. Welch's t-statistics and random forest reduced fewer than 550 V-J features to roughly 13, which were used in a naive Bayes classifier (R e1071). The raw public data were reprocessed by TCRdb itself: fastp quality trimming at Q25, MiXCR clonotype calling, in-frame beta chains only. Every CDR3 protein is listed once, alongside the most common genes and DNA of its rows. The V and J calls and clone size are TCRdb's, not the authors'. The sample profile shows some 300,000 distinct CDR3 sequences; 15% to 20% of them were found once. Of the sample, under 45% falls within the top ten clones.

This clonotype was counted ten times or more. Its binding antigen is unknown. No much larger clonotype is one base removed from it; base qualities were not supplied. In the ophthalmopathy patients, disease was moderately to severely active, with a Clinical Activity Score of 3 or more, a NOSPECS grade of 4 or more, and a duration of less than 3 months. Any patient with an uncontrolled infection, another autoimmune disease, pregnancy or lactation was excluded. Diagnoses were established on the basis of clinical symptoms, serum thyroxine and TRAb, thyroid ultrasound, and orbital computed tomography. PBMCs were separated from roughly 10 ml of fresh peripheral blood using Ficoll-Paque density gradient centrifugation. Trizol reagent was used to extract total RNA, and RNA quality was then checked on an Agilent 2100 Bioanalyzer.

The rearrangement joined TRBV20-1 to TRBJ1-1; the D gene is perhaps TRBD1, on 6 matching bases. Sequencing was done on a sample of blood. The sequence was obtained from a man aged 45-60 years with Graves' ophthalmopathy. This receptor has the CDR3 CSARGGAEAFF. The DNA sequence is as follows: TGCAGTGCGAGGGGGGGGGCTGAAGCTTTCTTT.